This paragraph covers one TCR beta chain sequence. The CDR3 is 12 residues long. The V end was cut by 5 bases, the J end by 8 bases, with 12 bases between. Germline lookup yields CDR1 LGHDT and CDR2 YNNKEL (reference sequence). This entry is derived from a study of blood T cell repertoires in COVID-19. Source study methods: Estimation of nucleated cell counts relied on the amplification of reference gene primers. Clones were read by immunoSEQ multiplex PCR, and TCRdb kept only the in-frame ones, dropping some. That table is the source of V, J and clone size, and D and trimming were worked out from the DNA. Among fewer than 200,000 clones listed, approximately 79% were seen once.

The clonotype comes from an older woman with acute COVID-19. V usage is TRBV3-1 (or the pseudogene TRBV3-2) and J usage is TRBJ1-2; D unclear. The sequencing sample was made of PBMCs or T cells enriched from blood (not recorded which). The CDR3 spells CASSSEEQGYTF. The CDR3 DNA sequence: TGTGCCAGCAGCTCTGAAGAACAAGGCTACACCTTC.